The clone carrying this T cell receptor (beta chain) was found a few times. These data are taken from a study of cytomegalovirus exposure and HLA in healthy donors. Germline values: CDR1 MNHNS, CDR2 SASEGT. The CDR3 sequence is 14 residues long. Trimming at V came to 2 bases and at J to 8 bases, leaving 3 bases not matched to a gene. 13 Jbeta primers and 60 Vbeta primers were used for the PCR. Sequenced by immunoSEQ multiplex PCR; TCRdb stores in-frame clones only, minus some. The sample lists about 130,000 clones, approximately 80% occurring once. The TCR originated in a boy aged 2-15 years in good health and CMV-seronegative. The V gene is TRBV6-1, the J gene TRBJ1-2, with 12 bases fitting TRBD1. Input material: PBMCs. The CDR3, as DNA: TGTGCCAGCAGTGAAACCGGGACAGGGGGCGGCTACACCTTC. Translated: CASSETGTGGGYTF.